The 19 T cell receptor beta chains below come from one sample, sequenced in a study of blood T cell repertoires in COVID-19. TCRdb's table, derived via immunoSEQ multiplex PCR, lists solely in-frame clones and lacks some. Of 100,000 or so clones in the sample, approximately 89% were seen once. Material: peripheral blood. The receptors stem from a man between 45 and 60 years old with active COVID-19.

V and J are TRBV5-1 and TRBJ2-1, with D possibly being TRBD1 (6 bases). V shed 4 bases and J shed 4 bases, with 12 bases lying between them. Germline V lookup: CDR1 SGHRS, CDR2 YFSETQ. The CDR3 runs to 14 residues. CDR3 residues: CASSPGQGYNEQFF. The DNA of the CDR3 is TGCGCCAGCAGCCCTGGGCAGGGGTACAATGAGCAGTTCTTC.

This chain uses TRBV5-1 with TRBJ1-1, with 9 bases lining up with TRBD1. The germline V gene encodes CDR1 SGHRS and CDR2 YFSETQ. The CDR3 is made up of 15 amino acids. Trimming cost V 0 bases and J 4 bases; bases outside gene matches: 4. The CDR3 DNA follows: TGCGCCAGCAGCTTGGGAGGGACAGGGAGCACTGAAGCTTTCTTT. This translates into CASSLGGTGSTEAFF.

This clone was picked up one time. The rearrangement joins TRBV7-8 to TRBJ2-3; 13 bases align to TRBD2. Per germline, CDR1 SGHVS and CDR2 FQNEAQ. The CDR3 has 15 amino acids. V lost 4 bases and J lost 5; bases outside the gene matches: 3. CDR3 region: CASSWTSGSGDTQYF. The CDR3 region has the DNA TGTGCCAGCAGCTGGACTAGCGGGAGTGGAGATACGCAGTATTTT.

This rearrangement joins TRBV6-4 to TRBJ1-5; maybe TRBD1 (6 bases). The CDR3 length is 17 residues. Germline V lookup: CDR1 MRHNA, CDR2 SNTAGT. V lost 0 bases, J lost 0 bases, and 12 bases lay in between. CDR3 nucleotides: TGTGCCAGCAGTGACTCGACGCCCAGGGGTAGCAATCAGCCCCAGCATTTT. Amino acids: CASSDSTPRGSNQPQHF.

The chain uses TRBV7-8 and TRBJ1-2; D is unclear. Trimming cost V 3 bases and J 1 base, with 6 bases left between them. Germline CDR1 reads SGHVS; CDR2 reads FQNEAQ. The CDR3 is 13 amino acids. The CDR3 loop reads CASSFQVNYGYTF. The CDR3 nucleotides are TGTGCCAGCAGCTTTCAGGTTAACTATGGCTACACCTTC. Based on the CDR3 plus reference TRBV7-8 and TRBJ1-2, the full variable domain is GAGVSQSPRYKVAKRGQDVALRCDPISGHVSLFWYQQALGQGPEFLTYFQNEAQLDKSGLPSDRFFAERPEGSVSTLKIQRTQQEDSAVYLCASSFQVNYGYTFGSGTRLTVV.

Here the CDR3 reads CASSQSGRAGDTQYF. CDR3 sequence (DNA): TGCGCCAGCAGCCAAAGCGGGAGGGCGGGAGATACGCAGTATTTT. J is TRBJ2-3 and V is TRBV4-1, with TRBD2 matching over 10 bases. This CDR3 is 15 amino acids long. The germline V gene encodes CDR1 MGHRA and CDR2 YSYEKL. V gave up 2 bases and J gave up 5 bases; unmatched junction bases: 4.

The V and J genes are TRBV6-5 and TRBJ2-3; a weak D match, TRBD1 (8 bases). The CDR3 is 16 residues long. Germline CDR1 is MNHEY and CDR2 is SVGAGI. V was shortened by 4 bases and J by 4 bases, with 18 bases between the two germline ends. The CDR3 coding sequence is TGTGCCAGCAGTTGGCAGGGGGCGGGGAGGGCAGATACGCAGTATTTT. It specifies CASSWQGAGRADTQYF.

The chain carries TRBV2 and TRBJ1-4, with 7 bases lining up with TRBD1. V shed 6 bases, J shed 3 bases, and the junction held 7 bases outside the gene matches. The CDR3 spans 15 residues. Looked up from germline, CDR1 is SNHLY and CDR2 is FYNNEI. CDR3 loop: CASSLQGVSNEKLFF. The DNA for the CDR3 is TGTGCCAGCAGCTTGCAGGGGGTTTCTAATGAAAAACTGTTTTTT.

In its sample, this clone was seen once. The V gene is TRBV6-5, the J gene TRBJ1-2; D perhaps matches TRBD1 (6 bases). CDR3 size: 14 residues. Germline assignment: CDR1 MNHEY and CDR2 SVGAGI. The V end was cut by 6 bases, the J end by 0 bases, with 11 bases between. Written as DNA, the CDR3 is TGTGCCAGCAGCCTGGACAGAGCTAACTATGGCTACACCTTC. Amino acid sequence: CASSLDRANYGYTF.

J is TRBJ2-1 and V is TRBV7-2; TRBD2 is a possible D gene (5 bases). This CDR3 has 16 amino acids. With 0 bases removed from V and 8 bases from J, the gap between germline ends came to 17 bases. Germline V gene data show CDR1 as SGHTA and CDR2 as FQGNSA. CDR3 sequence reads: CASSLASSRGIDEQFF. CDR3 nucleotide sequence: TGTGCCAGCAGCTTAGCCTCTAGTCGGGGTATCGATGAGCAGTTCTTC.

The CDR3 DNA sequence: TGTGCCAGCAGGGACACGCACAGGGGTTCCACTGAAGCTTTCTTT. It is translated as CASRDTHRGSTEAFF. The chain links TRBV27 to TRBJ1-1, with 7 bases fitting TRBD1. This CDR3 is 15 amino acids long. With V trimmed by 6 bases and J by 4 bases, 11 bases remained unmatched. The germline V gene encodes CDR1 MNHEY and CDR2 SMNVEV (reference sequence).

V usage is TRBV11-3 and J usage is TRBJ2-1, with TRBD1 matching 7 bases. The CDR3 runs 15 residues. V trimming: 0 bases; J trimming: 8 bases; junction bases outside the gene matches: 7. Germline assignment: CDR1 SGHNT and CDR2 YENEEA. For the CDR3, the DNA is TGTGCCAGCAGCTTAGATCAAGGGGGCTTTGATGAGCAGTTCTTC. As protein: CASSLDQGGFDEQFF. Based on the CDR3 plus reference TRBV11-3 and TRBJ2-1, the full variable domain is EAGVVQSPRYKIIEKKQPVAFWCNPISGHNTLYWYLQNLGQGPELLIRYENEEAVDDSQLPKDRFSAERLKGVDSTLKIQPAELGDSAVYLCASSLDQGGFDEQFFGPGTRLTVL.

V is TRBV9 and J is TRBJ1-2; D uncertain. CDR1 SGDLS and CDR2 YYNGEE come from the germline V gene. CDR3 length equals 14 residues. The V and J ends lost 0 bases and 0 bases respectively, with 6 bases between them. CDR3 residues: CASSVGGANYGYTF. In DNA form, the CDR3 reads TGTGCCAGCAGCGTAGGGGGAGCTAACTATGGCTACACCTTC.

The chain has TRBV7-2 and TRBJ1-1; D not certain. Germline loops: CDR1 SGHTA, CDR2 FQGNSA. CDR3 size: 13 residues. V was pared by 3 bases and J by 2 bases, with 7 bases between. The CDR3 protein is CASSLSANTEAFF. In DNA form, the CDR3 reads TGTGCCAGCAGCTTGAGCGCAAACACTGAAGCTTTCTTT.

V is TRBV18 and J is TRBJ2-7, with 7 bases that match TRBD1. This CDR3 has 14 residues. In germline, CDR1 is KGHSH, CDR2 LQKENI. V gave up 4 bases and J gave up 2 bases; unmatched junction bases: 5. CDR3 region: CASSLGQEPYEQYF. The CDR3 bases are TGTGCCAGCTCACTTGGACAGGAACCCTACGAGCAGTACTTC. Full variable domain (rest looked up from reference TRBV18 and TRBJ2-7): NAGVMQNPRHLVRRRGQEARLRCSPMKGHSHVYWYRQLPEEGLKFMVYLQKENIIDESGMPKERFSAEFPKEGPSILRIQQVVRGDSAAYFCASSLGQEPYEQYFGPGTRLTVT.

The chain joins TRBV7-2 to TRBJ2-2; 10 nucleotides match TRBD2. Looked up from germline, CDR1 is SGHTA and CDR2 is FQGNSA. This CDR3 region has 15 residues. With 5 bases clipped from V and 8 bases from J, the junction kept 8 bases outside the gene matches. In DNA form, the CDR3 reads TGTGCCAGCAGCCCAACTAGCGGGATAGTAGGGGAGCTGTTTTTT. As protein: CASSPTSGIVGELFF.

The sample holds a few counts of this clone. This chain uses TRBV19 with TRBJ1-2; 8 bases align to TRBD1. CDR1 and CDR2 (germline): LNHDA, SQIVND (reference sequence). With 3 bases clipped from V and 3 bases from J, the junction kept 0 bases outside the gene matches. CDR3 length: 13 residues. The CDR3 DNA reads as TGTGCCAGTAGTATGGACAGGGACTATGGCTACACCTTC. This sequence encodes CASSMDRDYGYTF.

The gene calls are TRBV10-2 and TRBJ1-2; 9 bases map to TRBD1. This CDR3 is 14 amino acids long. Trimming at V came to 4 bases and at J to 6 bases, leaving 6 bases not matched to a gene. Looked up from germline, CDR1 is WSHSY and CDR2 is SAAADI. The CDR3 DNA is TGCGCCAGCAGTGCCATACGGACAGGGGATGGCTACACCTTC. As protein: CASSAIRTGDGYTF.

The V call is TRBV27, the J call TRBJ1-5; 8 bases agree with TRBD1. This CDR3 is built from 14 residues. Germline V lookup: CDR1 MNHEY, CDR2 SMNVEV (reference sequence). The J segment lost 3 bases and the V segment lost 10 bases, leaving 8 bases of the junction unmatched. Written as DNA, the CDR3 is TGTGCCACCAGGGCGGGACAGGTCAATCAGCCCCAGCATTTT. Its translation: CATRAGQVNQPQHF.